There are many counts of the clone carrying this TCR beta chain. The sample originates from a study of T cell repertoires in cytomegalovirus infection. TCRdb called the reads again in MiXCR, with one record for every CDR3 protein. The sample lists about 360,000 distinct CDR3 sequences, roughly 18% occurring once. The CDR3 covers 16 residues. Looked up from germline, CDR1 is SGHAT and CDR2 is FQNNGV. J was trimmed by 2 bases and V by 1 base; bases with no gene match: 4. This clonotype originated in a human donor in good health (CMV status not recorded). Some clones in this sample may be carry-over from other donors' samples. The J gene is TRBJ2-3, the V gene TRBV11-2, with 9 bases matching TRBD1. What was sequenced was PBMCs. The CDR3 is CASSLVGTGLTDTQYF. CDR3 nucleotides: TGTGCCAGCAGCTTAGTGGGGACAGGGCTCACAGATACGCAGTATTTT.